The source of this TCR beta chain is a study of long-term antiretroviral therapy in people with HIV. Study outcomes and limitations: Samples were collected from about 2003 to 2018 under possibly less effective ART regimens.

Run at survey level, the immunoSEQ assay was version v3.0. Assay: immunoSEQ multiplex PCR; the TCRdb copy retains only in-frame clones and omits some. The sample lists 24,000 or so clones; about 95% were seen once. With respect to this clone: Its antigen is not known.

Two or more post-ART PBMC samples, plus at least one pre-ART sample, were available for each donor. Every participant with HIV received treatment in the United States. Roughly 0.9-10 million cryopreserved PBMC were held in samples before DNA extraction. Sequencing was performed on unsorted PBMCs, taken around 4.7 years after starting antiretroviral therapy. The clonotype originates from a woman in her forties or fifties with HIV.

As DNA, the CDR3 is TGTGCCAGCAGCTCACTAGCGGTTACTAGCACAGATACGCAGTATTTT. Protein product: CASSSLAVTSTDTQYF. The chain combines TRBV7-2 with TRBJ2-3; 8 bases are shared with TRBD2. The CDR3 has 16 amino acids. Trimming cost V 4 bases and J 0 bases; bases outside gene matches: 6. Germline CDR1 reads SGHTA; CDR2 reads FQGNSA.